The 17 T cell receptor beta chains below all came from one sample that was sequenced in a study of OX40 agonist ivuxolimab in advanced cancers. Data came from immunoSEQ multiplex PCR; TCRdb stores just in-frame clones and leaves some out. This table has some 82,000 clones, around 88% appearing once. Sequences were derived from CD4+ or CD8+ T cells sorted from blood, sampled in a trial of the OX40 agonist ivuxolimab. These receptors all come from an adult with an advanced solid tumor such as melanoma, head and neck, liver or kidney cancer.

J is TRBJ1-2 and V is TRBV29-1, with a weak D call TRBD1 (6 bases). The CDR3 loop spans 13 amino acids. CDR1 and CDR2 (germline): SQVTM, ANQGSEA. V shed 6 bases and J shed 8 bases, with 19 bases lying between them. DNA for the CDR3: TGCAGCGTCGAGGGGGACAAAGAGGACGGCTACACCTTC. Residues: CSVEGDKEDGYTF.

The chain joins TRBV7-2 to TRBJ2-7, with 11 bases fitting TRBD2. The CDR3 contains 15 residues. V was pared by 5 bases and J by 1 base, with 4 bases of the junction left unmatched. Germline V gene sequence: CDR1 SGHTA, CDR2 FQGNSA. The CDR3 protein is CASSRGLAVSYEQYF. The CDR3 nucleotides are TGTGCCAGCAGCAGGGGACTAGCGGTATCCTACGAGCAGTACTTC.

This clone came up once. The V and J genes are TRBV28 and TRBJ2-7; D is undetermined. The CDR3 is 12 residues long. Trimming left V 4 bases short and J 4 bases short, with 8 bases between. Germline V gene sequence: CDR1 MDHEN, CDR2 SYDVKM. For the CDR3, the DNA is TGTGCCAGCAGTTCTTACCATTACGAGCAGTACTTC. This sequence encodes CASSSYHYEQYF.

The CDR3 DNA is TGTGCCTGGAGTTTGGGGCCCTCTGGAAACACCATATATTTT. This gives the protein CAWSLGPSGNTIYF. The chain combines TRBV30 with TRBJ1-3; tentatively, D is TRBD1 (5 bases). The V and J ends lost 2 bases and 0 bases respectively, with 8 bases between them. The CDR3 extends over 14 amino acids. Germline V lookup: CDR1 GTSNPN, CDR2 SVGIG (reference sequence).

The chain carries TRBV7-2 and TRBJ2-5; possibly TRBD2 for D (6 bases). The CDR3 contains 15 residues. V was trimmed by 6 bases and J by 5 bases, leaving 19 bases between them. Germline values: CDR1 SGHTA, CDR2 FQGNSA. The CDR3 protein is CASSEGSAGWETQYF. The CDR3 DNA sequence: TGTGCCAGCAGTGAGGGAAGCGCGGGGTGGGAGACCCAGTACTTC.

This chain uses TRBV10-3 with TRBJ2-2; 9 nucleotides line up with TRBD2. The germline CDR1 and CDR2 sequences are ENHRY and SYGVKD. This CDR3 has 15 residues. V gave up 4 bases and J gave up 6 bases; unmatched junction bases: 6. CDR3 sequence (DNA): TGTGCCATCAGTGCGAGCGGGAGGAAGGCCGGGGAGCTGTTTTTT. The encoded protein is CAISASGRKAGELFF.

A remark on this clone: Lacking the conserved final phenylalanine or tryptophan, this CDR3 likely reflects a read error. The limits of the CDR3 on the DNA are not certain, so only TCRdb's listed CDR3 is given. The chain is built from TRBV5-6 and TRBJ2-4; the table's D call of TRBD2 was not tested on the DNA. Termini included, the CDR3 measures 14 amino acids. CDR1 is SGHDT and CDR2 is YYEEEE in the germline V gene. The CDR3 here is CASSRGGATRLHGS.

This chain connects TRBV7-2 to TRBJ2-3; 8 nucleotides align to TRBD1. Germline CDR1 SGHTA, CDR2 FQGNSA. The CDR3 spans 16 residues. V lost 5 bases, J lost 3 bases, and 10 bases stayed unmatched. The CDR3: CASSKRGTGGTDTQYF. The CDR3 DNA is TGTGCCAGCAGCAAAAGAGGGACAGGCGGTACAGATACGCAGTATTTT.

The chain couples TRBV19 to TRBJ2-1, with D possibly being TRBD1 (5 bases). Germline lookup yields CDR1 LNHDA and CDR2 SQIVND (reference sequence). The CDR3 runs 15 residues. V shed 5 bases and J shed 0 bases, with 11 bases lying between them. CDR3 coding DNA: TGTGCCAGTAGTCCCAGACAGAGCTCCTACAATGAGCAGTTCTTC. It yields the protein CASSPRQSSYNEQFF.

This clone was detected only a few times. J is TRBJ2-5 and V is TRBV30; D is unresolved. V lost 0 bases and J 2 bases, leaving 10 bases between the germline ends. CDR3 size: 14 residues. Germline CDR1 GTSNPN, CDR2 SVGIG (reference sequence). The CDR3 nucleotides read TGTGCCTGGAGTGTCAGAACGGTTCAAGAGACCCAGTACTTC. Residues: CAWSVRTVQETQYF.

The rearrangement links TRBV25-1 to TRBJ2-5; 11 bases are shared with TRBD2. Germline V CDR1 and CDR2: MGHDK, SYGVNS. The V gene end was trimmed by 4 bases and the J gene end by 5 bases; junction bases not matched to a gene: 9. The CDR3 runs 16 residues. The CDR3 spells CASSAGTSGGQETQYF. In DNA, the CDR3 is TGTGCCAGCAGTGCTGGGACTAGCGGAGGACAGGAGACCCAGTACTTC.

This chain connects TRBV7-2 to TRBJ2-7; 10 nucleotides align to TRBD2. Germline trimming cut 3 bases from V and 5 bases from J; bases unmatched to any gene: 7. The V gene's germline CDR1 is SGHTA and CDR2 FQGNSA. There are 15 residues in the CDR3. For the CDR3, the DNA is TGTGCCAGCAGCTTCCGGCTAGCGGGAGACAACGAGCAGTACTTC. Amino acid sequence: CASSFRLAGDNEQYF. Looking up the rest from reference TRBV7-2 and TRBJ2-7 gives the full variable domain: GAGVSQSPSNKVTEKGKDVELRCDPISGHTALYWYRQSLGQGLEFLIYFQGNSAPDKSGLPSDRFSAERTGGSVSTLTIQRTQQEDSAVYLCASSFRLAGDNEQYFGPGTRLTVT.

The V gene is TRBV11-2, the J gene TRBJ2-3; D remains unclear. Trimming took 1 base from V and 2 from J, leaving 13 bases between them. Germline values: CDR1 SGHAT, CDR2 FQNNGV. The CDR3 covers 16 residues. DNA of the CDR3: TGTGCCAGCAGCTTAGGAATTCGGGTCCACACAGATACGCAGTATTTT. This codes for CASSLGIRVHTDTQYF. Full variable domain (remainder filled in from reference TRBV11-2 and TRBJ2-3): EAGVAQSPRYKIIEKRQSVAFWCNPISGHATLYWYQQILGQGPKLLIQFQNNGVVDDSQLPKDRFSAERLKGVDSTLKIQPAKLEDSAVYLCASSLGIRVHTDTQYFGPGTRLTVL.

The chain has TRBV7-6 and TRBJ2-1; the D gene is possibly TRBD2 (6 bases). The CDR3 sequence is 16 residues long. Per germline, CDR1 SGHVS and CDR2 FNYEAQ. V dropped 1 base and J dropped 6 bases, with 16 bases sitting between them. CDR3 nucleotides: TGTGCCAGCAGCTTAGTCGGCGGGATTTCGAGCAATGAGCAGTTCTTC. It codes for CASSLVGGISSNEQFF.

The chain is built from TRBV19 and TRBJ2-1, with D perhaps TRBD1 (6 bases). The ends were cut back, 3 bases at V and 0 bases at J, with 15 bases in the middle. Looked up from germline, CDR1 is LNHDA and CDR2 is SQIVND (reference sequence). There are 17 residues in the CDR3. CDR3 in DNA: TGTGCCAGTAGTATCTTTGGGCAGGGGCACTCCTACAATGAGCAGTTCTTC. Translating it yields CASSIFGQGHSYNEQFF.

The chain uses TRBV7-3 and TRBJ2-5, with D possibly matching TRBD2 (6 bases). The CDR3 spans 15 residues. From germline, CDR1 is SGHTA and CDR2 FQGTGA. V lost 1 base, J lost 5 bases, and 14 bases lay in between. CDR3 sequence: CASSLNHGSVETQYF. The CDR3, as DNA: TGTGCCAGCAGCTTAAATCACGGGAGCGTGGAGACCCAGTACTTC. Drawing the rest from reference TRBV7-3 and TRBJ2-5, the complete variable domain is GAGVSQTPSNKVTEKGKYVELRCDPISGHTALYWYRQSLGQGPEFLIYFQGTGAADDSGLPNDRFFAVRPEGSVSTLKIQRTERGDSAVYLCASSLNHGSVETQYFGPGTRLLVL.

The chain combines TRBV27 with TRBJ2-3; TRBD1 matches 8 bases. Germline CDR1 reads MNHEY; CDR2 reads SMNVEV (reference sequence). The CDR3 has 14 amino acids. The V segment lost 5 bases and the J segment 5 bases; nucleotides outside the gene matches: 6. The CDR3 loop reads CASSRQGAIDTQYF. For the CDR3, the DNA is TGTGCCAGCAGTAGGCAGGGGGCAATAGATACGCAGTATTTT.